Presented here are 14 T cell receptor beta chains from one specimen sequenced in a study of cytomegalovirus exposure and HLA in healthy donors. The data were produced by immunoSEQ multiplex PCR, yet TCRdb's version contains in-frame clones alone and is incomplete. The sample yields a few hundred thousand clones, roughly 90% seen once. The sample taken for sequencing was PBMCs. The receptors here all came from a man aged 18 to 29 in good health and CMV-seropositive.

The CDR3, as DNA: TGTGCCAGCAGCCTCCAGACAGGCAACAATCAGCCCCAGCATTTT. Protein sequence: CASSLQTGNNQPQHF. The chain couples TRBV7-2 to TRBJ1-5; tentatively, D is TRBD1 (6 bases). V lost 5 bases and J lost 3, with 14 bases in between. The CDR3 totals 15 residues. Germline CDR1 and CDR2: SGHTA and FQGNSA.

This clone was counted many times. The genes are TRBV2 and TRBJ2-7, with 7 bases fitting TRBD2. From germline, CDR1 is SNHLY and CDR2 FYNNEI. V shed 6 bases, J shed 3 bases, and the junction held 8 bases outside the gene matches. The CDR3 length is 14 residues. The CDR3 protein is CASSQGAGNYEQYF. The DNA of the CDR3 is TGTGCCAGCAGCCAAGGAGCGGGGAACTACGAGCAGTACTTC.

This rearrangement joins TRBV7-3 to TRBJ2-1, with 9 bases identical to TRBD2. Germline CDR1 and CDR2: SGHTA and FQGTGA. The CDR3 runs to 14 residues. J was trimmed by 10 bases and V by 8 bases; bases with no gene match: 12. CDR3 amino acids: CASRKLAGSGEQFF. CDR3 sequence (DNA): TGTGCCAGCCGAAAACTAGCGGGTTCTGGGGAGCAGTTCTTC.

The chain employs TRBV5-1 and TRBJ1-2, with D perhaps matching TRBD1 (5 bases). From germline, CDR1 is SGHRS and CDR2 YFSETQ. This CDR3 has 12 residues. V lost 4 bases and J 11 bases, leaving 15 bases between the germline ends. The CDR3 DNA sequence: TGCGCCAGCAGCCCCTCGTTCAGGGCGTACACCTTC. Residues: CASSPSFRAYTF.

As for this clone: The same CDR3 can be traced to other DNA sequences in this sample. The chain combines TRBV2 with TRBJ2-1; D unclear. This CDR3 has 11 residues. V was shortened by 5 bases and J by 2 bases, with 1 base between the two germline ends. The germline V gene has CDR1 SNHLY and CDR2 FYNNEI. As DNA, the CDR3 is TGTGCCAGCAGTCCCTACAATGAGCAGTTCTTC. Translating gives CASSPYNEQFF.

CDR3 region: CASSLGGLIGGYTF. The CDR3 nucleotides read TGTGCCAGCAGTTTGGGGGGGCTCATCGGTGGCTACACCTTC. The chain has TRBV27 and TRBJ1-2; D is perhaps TRBD1 (6 bases). Trimming removed 3 bases at V and 7 bases at J, with 15 bases between. CDR1 is MNHEY and CDR2 is SMNVEV in the germline V gene (reference sequence). The CDR3 runs 14 residues.

This rearrangement joins TRBV5-1 to TRBJ2-5; D is undetermined. Germline V gives CDR1 SGHRS, CDR2 YFSETQ. Trimming left V 0 bases short and J 2 bases short, with 2 bases between. This CDR3 contains 12 residues. CDR3 sequence (DNA): TGCGCCAGCAGCTTGGGGCAAGAGACCCAGTACTTC. The encoded protein is CASSLGQETQYF. Supplemented by reference TRBV5-1 and TRBJ2-5, the full variable domain reads KAGVTQTPRYLIKTRGQQVTLSCSPISGHRSVSWYQQTPGQGLQFLFEYFSETQRNKGNFPGRFSGRQFSNSRSEMNVSTLELGDSALYLCASSLGQETQYFGPGTRLLVL.

This clone was observed at least ten times. The rearrangement links TRBV5-1 to TRBJ2-2; possible D gene TRBD2, 6 bases. Trimming pared 3 bases from V and 1 base from J, leaving 16 bases between. This CDR3 has 17 amino acids. Germline lookup yields CDR1 SGHRS and CDR2 YFSETQ. CDR3 in amino acids: CASSSQPGTLNTGELFF. The CDR3 DNA is TGCGCCAGCAGCTCCCAACCCGGGACTCTGAACACCGGGGAGCTGTTTTTT.

This clone was found a few times. The rearrangement uses TRBV10-1 and TRBJ1-5; D remains ambiguous. CDR1 and CDR2 (germline): WNHNN, SYGVQD (reference sequence). The CDR3 contains 11 residues. Trimming stripped 7 bases from V and 3 bases from J, with 4 bases between. As DNA, the CDR3 is TGCGCCAGCAAGGACAATCAGCCCCAGCATTTT. Protein sequence: CASKDNQPQHF.

The rearrangement joins TRBV14 to TRBJ1-5, with TRBD1 matching 9 bases. Germline loops: CDR1 SGHDN, CDR2 FVKESK. Losses at the gene ends were 5 bases for V and 6 bases for J; bases not matched to a gene: 8. The CDR3 is 15 amino acids. This CDR3 is CASSDLTGGSQPQHF. CDR3 in DNA: TGTGCCAGCAGCGATTTGACAGGGGGGAGTCAGCCCCAGCATTTT.

This rearrangement joins TRBV6-1 to TRBJ2-1; TRBD2 aligns across 9 bases. The CDR3 consists of 14 residues. The V gene's germline CDR1 is MNHNS and CDR2 SASEGT. The junction had 6 bases not matched to a gene; V was cut back by 6 bases and J by 6 bases. Here the CDR3 reads CASSAGLASNEQFF. The DNA for the CDR3 is TGTGCCAGCAGCGCCGGACTAGCGTCCAATGAGCAGTTCTTC.

This clone was counted a single time. The V call is TRBV9, the J call TRBJ2-2, with 12 bases aligning to TRBD1. J gave up 4 bases and V 5 bases, and 9 bases lay outside the gene matches. Germline CDR1 reads SGDLS; CDR2 reads YYNGEE. The CDR3 extends over 17 amino acids. The CDR3 sequence: CASRPGTGGRGTGELFF. In nucleotides, the CDR3 is TGTGCCAGCAGGCCGGGGACAGGGGGCAGAGGCACCGGGGAGCTGTTTTTT.

This sequence joins TRBV29-1 and TRBJ2-2; D gene unclear. This CDR3 has 12 residues. Trimming left V 0 bases short and J 6 bases short, with 5 bases between. Germline V lookup: CDR1 SQVTM, CDR2 ANQGSEA. As DNA, the CDR3 is TGCAGCGTTGAAGAGGGTCCCGGGGAGCTGTTTTTT. This gives the protein CSVEEGPGELFF.

This chain uses TRBV29-1 with TRBJ2-1; 10 positions match TRBD2. The CDR3 totals 17 residues. V lost 2 bases, J lost 1 base, and 8 bases stayed unmatched. CDR1 is SQVTM and CDR2 is ANQGSEA in the germline V gene. The DNA for the CDR3 is TGCAGCGTTGAACTAGCGGGAGTGTTCTATTCCTACAATGAGCAGTTCTTC. Protein: CSVELAGVFYSYNEQFF.